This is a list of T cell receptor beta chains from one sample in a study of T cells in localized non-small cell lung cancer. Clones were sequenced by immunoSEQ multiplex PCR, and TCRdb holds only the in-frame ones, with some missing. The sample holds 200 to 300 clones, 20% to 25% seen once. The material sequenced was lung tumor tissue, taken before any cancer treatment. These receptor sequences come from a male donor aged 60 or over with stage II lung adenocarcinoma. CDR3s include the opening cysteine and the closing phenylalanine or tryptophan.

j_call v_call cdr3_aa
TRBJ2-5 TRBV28 CASSLTGLGETQYF
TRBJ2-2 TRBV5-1 CASSLVPSGSLNTGELFF
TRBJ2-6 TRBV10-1 CASSTLAQSRANVLTF
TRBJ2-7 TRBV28 CASSPITVYEQYF
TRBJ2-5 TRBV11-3 CASSLGLAEETQYF
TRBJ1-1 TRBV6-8 CASSEDGRFSEAFF
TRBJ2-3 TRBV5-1 CASSPDSTSTDTQYF
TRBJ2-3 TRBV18 CASSHLPSGGGITDTQYF
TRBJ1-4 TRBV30 CASQGRAEKLFF
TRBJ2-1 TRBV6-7 CASTRDSKQFF
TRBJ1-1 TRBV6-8 CASSQGRGTEAFF
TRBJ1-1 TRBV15 CATSGDRWNTEAFF
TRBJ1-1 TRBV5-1 CASSSGTGDLSTEAFF
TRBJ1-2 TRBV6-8 CASSYSASSSYTF
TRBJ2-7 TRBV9 CASSYTYYEQYF
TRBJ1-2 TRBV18 CASSSDRLLYGYTF
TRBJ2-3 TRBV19 CASLPGAGSTDTQYF
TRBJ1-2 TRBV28 CASSLPRGLMGGYTF
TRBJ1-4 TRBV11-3 CASSPGQGTNEKLFF
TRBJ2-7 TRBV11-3 CASSLGAGSYEQYF
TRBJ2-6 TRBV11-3 CASSNGTKQQSRANVLTF
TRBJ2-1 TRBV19 CASSIPSGRRGEQFF
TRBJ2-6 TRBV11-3 CASKASGRGSGANVLTF
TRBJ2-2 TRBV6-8 CASSHVTGELFF
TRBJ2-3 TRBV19 CASSTGQGITDTQYF
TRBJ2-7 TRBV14 CASSQVNEQYF
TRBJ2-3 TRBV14 CASSQEGLAGTSTDTQYF
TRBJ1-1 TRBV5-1 CASSLAEVTGRLMMNTEAFF
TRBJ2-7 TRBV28 CASILRDQSPYEQYF
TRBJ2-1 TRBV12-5 CASGPEGLARYNEQFF
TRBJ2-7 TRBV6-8 CASSLAAGQGLVSYEQYF
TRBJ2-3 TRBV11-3 CASSLEGWADTQYF
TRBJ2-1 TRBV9 CASSGGTGSYNEQFF
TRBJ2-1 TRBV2 CASSFTAVTYNEQFF
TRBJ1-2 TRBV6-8 CASSDLRGKGYGYTF
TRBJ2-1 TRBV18 CASSQLAGGIQFF
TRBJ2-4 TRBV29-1 CSVVGDRNIQYF